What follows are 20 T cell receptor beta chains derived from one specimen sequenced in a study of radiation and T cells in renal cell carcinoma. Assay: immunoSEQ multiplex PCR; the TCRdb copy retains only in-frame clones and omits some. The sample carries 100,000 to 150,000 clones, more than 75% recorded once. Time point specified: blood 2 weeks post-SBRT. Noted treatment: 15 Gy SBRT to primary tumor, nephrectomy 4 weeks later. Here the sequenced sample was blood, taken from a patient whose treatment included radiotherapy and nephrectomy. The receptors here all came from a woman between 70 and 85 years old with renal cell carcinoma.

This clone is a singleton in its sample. In DNA, the CDR3 is TGTGCCAGCAGTGAGTCAACAGTTCAGCCCCAGCATTTT. Protein product: CASSESTVQPQHF. The gene calls are TRBV6-1 and TRBJ1-5; D ambiguous. V was trimmed by 3 bases and J by 6 bases, leaving 9 bases between them. CDR3 size: 13 residues. The germline V gene has CDR1 MNHNS and CDR2 SASEGT.

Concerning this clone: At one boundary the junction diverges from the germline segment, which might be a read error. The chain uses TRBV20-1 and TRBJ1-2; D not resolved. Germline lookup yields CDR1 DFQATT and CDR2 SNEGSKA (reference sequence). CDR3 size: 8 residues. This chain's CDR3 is CSASYGVF. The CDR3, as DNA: TGCAGTGCTAGTTACGGGGTCTTC.

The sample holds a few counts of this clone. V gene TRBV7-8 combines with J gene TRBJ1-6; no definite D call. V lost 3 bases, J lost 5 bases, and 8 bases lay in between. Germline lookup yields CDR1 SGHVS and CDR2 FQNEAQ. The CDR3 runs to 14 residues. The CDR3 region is CASSFFGDNSPLHF. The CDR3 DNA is TGTGCCAGCAGCTTTTTTGGGGATAATTCACCCCTCCACTTT.

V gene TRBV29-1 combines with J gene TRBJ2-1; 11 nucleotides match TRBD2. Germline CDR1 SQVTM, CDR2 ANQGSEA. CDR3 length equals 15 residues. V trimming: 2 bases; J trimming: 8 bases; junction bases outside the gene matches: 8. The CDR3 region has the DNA TGCAGCGTTGAATTGAATAGCGGGGGGGCAGATGAGCAGTTCTTC. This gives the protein CSVELNSGGADEQFF.

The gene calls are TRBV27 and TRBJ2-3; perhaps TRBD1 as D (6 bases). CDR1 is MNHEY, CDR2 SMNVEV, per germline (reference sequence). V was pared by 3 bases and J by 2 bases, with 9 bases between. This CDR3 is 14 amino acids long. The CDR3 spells CASSLGHTTDTQYF. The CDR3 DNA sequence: TGTGCCAGCAGTTTGGGACATACCACAGATACGCAGTATTTT.

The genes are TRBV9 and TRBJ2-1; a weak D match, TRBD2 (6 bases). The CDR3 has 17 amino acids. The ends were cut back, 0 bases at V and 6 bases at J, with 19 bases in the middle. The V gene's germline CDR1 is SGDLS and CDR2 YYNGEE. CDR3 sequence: CASSVGDSPPTSNEQFF. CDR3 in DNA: TGTGCCAGCAGCGTAGGGGACTCTCCCCCTACCTCCAATGAGCAGTTCTTC.

CDR3 nucleotide sequence: TGTGCCAGCAGCGTGAAGGGGGCGTCCACTGAAGCTTTCTTT. Protein: CASSVKGASTEAFF. The rearrangement joins TRBV9 to TRBJ1-1, with 7 bases lining up with TRBD1. This CDR3 spans 14 amino acids. Trimming removed 2 bases from V and 4 bases from J; junction bases left unmatched: 5. Germline CDR1 is SGDLS and CDR2 is YYNGEE.

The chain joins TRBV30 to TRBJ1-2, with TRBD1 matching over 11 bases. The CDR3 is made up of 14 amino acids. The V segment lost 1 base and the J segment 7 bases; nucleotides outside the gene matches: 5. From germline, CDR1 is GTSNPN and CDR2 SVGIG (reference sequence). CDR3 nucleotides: TGTGCCTGGAGTGAGGACAGGGGGCAGAGTGGCTACACCTTC. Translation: CAWSEDRGQSGYTF.

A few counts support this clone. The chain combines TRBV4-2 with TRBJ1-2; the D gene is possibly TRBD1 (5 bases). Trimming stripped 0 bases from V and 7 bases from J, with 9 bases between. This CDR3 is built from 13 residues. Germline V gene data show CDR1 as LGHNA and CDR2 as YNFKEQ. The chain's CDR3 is CASSQDAGTGYTF. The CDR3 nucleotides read TGTGCCAGCAGCCAAGATGCAGGGACTGGCTACACCTTC.

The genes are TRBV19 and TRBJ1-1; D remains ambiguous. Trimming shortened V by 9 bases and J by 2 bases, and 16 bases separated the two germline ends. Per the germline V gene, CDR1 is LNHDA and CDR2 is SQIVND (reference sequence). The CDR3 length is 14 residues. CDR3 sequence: CASNRLGFNTEAFF. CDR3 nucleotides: TGTGCCAGCAATCGGTTGGGGTTTAACACTGAAGCTTTCTTT. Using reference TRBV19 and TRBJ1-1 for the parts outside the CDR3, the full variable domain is DGGITQSPKYLFRKEGQNVTLSCEQNLNHDAMYWYRQDPGQGLRLIYYSQIVNDFQKGDIAEGYSVSREKKESFPLTVTSAQKNPTAFYLCASNRLGFNTEAFFGQGTRLTVV.

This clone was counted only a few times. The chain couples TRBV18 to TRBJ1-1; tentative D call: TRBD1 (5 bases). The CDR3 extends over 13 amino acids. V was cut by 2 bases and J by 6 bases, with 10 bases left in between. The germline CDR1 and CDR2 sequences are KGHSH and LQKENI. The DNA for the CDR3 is TGTGCCAGCTCACCAAGAGGGGAGGCTGAAGCTTTCTTT. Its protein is CASSPRGEAEAFF. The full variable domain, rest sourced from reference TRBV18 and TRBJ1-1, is NAGVMQNPRHLVRRRGQEARLRCSPMKGHSHVYWYRQLPEEGLKFMVYLQKENIIDESGMPKERFSAEFPKEGPSILRIQQVVRGDSAAYFCASSPRGEAEAFFGQGTRLTVV.

The CDR3 region is CASSSGLTGNEQYF. Written as DNA, the CDR3 is TGTGCCAGCAGCTCCGGCCTCACAGGGAACGAGCAGTACTTC. This chain joins TRBV7-2 and TRBJ2-7, with TRBD1 as a possible D gene (6 bases). V was pared by 4 bases and J by 5 bases, with 15 bases between. The CDR3 consists of 14 residues. Looked up from germline, CDR1 is SGHTA and CDR2 is FQGNSA.

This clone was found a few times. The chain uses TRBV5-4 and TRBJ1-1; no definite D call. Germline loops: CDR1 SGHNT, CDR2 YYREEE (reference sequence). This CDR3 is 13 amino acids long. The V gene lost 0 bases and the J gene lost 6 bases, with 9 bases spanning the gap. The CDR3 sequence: CASSLVNLAEAFF. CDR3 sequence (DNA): TGTGCCAGCAGCTTGGTTAACCTCGCTGAAGCTTTCTTT. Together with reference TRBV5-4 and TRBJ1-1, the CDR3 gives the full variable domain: ETGVTQSPTHLIKTRGQQVTLRCSSQSGHNTVSWYQQALGQGPQFIFQYYREEENGRGNFPPRFSGLQFPNYSSELNVNALELDDSALYLCASSLVNLAEAFFGQGTRLTVV.

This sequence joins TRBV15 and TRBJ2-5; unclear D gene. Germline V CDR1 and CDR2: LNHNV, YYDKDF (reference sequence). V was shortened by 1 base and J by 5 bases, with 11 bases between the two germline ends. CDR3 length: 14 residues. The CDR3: CATSRGSVRETQYF. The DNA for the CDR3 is TGTGCCACCAGCAGAGGGAGTGTCCGGGAGACCCAGTACTTC.

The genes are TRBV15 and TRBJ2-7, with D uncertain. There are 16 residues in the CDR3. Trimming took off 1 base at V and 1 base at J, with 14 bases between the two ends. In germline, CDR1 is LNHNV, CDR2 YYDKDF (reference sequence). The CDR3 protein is CATSRGGRDPSYEQYF. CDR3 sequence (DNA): TGTGCCACCAGCAGAGGGGGTAGGGATCCATCCTACGAGCAGTACTTC.

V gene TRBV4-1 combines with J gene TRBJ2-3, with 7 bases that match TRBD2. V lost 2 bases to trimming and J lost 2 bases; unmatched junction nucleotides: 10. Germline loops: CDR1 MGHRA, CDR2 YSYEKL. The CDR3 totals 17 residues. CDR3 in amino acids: CASSQPRGETHTDTQYF. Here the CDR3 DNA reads TGCGCCAGCAGCCAACCCCGGGGGGAAACCCACACAGATACGCAGTATTTT.

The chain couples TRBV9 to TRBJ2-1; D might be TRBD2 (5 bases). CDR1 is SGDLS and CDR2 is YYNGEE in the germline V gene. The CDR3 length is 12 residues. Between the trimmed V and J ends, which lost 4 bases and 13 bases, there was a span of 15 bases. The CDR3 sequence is CASSPEVHHQFF. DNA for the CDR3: TGTGCCAGCAGCCCGGAGGTCCACCACCAGTTCTTC. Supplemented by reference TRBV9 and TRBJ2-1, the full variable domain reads DSGVTQTPKHLITATGQRVTLRCSPRSGDLSVYWYQQSLDQGLQFLIQYYNGEERAKGNILERFSAQQFPDLHSELNLSSLELGDSALYFCASSPEVHHQFFGPGTRLTVL.

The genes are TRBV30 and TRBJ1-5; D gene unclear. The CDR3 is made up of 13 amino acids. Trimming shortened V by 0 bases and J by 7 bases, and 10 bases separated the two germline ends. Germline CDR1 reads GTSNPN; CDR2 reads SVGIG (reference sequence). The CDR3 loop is CAWSVVEGQPQHF. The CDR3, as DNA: TGTGCCTGGAGTGTAGTGGAGGGCCAGCCCCAGCATTTT.

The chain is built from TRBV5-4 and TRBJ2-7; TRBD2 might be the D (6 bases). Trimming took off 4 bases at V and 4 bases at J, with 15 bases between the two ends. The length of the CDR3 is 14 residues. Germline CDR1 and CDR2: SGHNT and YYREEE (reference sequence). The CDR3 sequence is CASSVSGSQYEQYF. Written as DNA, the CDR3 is TGTGCCAGCAGCGTATCCGGGAGTCAGTACGAGCAGTACTTC.

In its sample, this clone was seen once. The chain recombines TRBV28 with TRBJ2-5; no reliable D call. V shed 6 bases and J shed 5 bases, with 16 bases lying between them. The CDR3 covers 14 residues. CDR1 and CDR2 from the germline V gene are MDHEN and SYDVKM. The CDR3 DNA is TGTGCCAGCAGGCATGCCATGGGATGGGAGACCCAGTACTTC. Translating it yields CASRHAMGWETQYF.